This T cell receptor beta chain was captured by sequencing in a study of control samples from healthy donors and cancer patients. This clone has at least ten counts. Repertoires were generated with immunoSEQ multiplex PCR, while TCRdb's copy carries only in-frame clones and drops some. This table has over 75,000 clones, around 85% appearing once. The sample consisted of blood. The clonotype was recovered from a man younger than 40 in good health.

In DNA form, the CDR3 reads TGCGCCAGCGGCTACGGGGTAAGCTACAATGAGCAGTTCTTC. The encoded protein is CASGYGVSYNEQFF. The chain recombines TRBV5-1 with TRBJ2-1, with TRBD2 as a possible D gene (5 bases). V lost 7 bases and J lost 3, with 14 bases in between. Germline CDR1 reads SGHRS; CDR2 reads YFSETQ. The CDR3 is 14 residues long.